This is a list of T cell receptor beta chains from one sample in a study of CXCR3-negative and CXCR3-positive naive CD8 T cells. TCRdb reanalyzed the 5' RACE reads, giving one entry per CDR3 protein sequence and no DNA. In all, the sample yields some 99,000 distinct CDR3 sequences. Sequenced material: naive CXCR3+ CD8+ T cells from blood. Receptors were obtained from a human donor in good health. Some clones in this sample may be carry-over from other donors' samples. CDR3s include the opening cysteine and the closing phenylalanine or tryptophan.

J: TRBJ2-5; V: TRBV10-3; CDR3: CAIQGAGAIETQYF
J: TRBJ2-7; V: TRBV27; CDR3: CASSFRQGLGYEQYF
J: TRBJ2-1; V: TRBV27; CDR3: CASQNRDTGSYNEQFF
J: TRBJ2-7; V: TRBV9; CDR3: CASSVGQNVDEQYF
J: TRBJ2-5; V: TRBV28; CDR3: CASSMQGHQETQYF
J: TRBJ1-2; V: TRBV2; CDR3: CASSDLGGGYYGYTF
J: TRBJ2-7; V: TRBV20-1; CDR3: CSARRAGDSYEQYF
J: TRBJ1-1; V: TRBV9; CDR3: CASSVEGMNTEAFF
J: TRBJ2-7; V: TRBV20-1; CDR3: CSARDWQGSSYEQYF
J: TRBJ1-1; V: TRBV7-2; CDR3: CASEDLSTLVSAFF
J: TRBJ2-7; V: TRBV3-1; CDR3: CASRQSGTYEQYF
J: TRBJ2-7; V: TRBV6-9; CDR3: CASSWLPGLRVYEQYF
J: TRBJ2-5; V: TRBV20-1; CDR3: CSARDTGQIQETQYF
J: TRBJ1-2; V: TRBV29-1; CDR3: CSVPLLLDGYTF
J: TRBJ2-5; V: TRBV12-3/TRBV12-4; CDR3: CASSLPSGGPETQYF
J: TRBJ1-6; V: TRBV25-1; CDR3: CASTAQGKGSPLHF
J: TRBJ1-2; V: TRBV5-1; CDR3: CASSLAAGATYGYTF
J: TRBJ2-3; V: TRBV28; CDR3: CASSLKTYPGLVTDTQYF
J: TRBJ2-3; V: TRBV4-2; CDR3: CASSQDFHPLVPGGTDTQYF
J: TRBJ1-1; V: TRBV12-3/TRBV12-4; CDR3: CASSFMNTEAFF
J: TRBJ2-6; V: TRBV7-7; CDR3: CASSLGVGQGVYLTF
J: TRBJ2-7; V: TRBV7-2; CDR3: CASSLGFGDYEQYF
J: TRBJ2-1; V: TRBV6-2/TRBV6-3; CDR3: CASSPRDVNEQFF
J: TRBJ1-1; V: TRBV2; CDR3: CASSLRRTEAFF
J: TRBJ2-1; V: TRBV4-2; CDR3: CASSLKGDEQFF